These 12 T cell receptor beta chains were sequenced from one sample in a study of blood T cell repertoires in COVID-19. Profiled with immunoSEQ multiplex PCR; TCRdb holds only in-frame clones, not every one. The sample has just over 85,000 clones, 80% to 90% seen once. Sequencing was performed on peripheral blood. The receptor source for this set is a man aged 45-60 years with acute or convalescent COVID-19.

The V call is TRBV19, the J call TRBJ1-6; D perhaps matches TRBD1 (6 bases). V was cut by 7 bases and J by 4 bases, with 14 bases left in between. Germline V lookup: CDR1 LNHDA, CDR2 SQIVND (reference sequence). This CDR3 region has 15 residues. CDR3 region: CASTHRTAYNSPLHF. The CDR3 DNA is TGTGCCAGTACCCATCGGACAGCTTATAATTCACCCCTCCACTTT.

This clone was found a few times. V gene TRBV5-1 combines with J gene TRBJ2-1; D might be TRBD2 (6 bases). The CDR3 covers 17 residues. The V gene lost 4 bases and the J gene lost 7 bases, with 24 bases spanning the gap. Per the germline V gene, CDR1 is SGHRS and CDR2 is YFSETQ. The CDR3 loop is CASSAELILAGGNEQFF. The DNA of the CDR3 is TGCGCCAGCAGCGCCGAGCTGATACTAGCCGGGGGTAATGAGCAGTTCTTC. The entire variable domain, with the rest obtained from reference TRBV5-1 and TRBJ2-1, is as follows: KAGVTQTPRYLIKTRGQQVTLSCSPISGHRSVSWYQQTPGQGLQFLFEYFSETQRNKGNFPGRFSGRQFSNSRSEMNVSTLELGDSALYLCASSAELILAGGNEQFFGPGTRLTVL.

The V gene is TRBV20-1, the J gene TRBJ1-1; D remains ambiguous. The CDR3 sequence is 11 residues long. From germline, CDR1 is DFQATT and CDR2 SNEGSKA (reference sequence). Deletions cut 1 base from V and 3 bases from J, with 3 bases between. The CDR3 sequence: CSARGDTEAFF. The DNA of the CDR3 is TGCAGTGCTAGAGGAGACACTGAAGCTTTCTTT.

The chain is built from TRBV7-8 and TRBJ1-4, with unresolved D. V lost 0 bases and J lost 7, with 12 bases in between. The germline V gene has CDR1 SGHVS and CDR2 FQNEAQ. This CDR3 spans 15 amino acids. CDR3 DNA sequence: TGTGCCAGCAGCTTAGCGGCGGGCCGGGGTGAAAAACTGTTTTTT. Its translation is CASSLAAGRGEKLFF. Complete variable domain (other parts from reference TRBV7-8 and TRBJ1-4): GAGVSQSPRYKVAKRGQDVALRCDPISGHVSLFWYQQALGQGPEFLTYFQNEAQLDKSGLPSDRFFAERPEGSVSTLKIQRTQQEDSAVYLCASSLAAGRGEKLFFGSGTQLSVL.

The DNA for the CDR3 is TGTGCCTGGAGTGTATACAGGGAACGGTTGGAGCAGTACTTC. Translation gives CAWSVYRERLEQYF. The genes are TRBV30 and TRBJ2-7; D perhaps matches TRBD1 (6 bases). Germline-derived CDR1 and CDR2 are GTSNPN and SVGIG (reference sequence). This CDR3 is built from 14 residues. The germline V and J ends were trimmed by 0 bases and 7 bases, with 16 bases remaining between them.

Only one count was recorded for this clone. J is TRBJ2-3 and V is TRBV6-5; TRBD2 agrees at 10 bases. The CDR3 has 15 amino acids. The V and J ends lost 4 bases and 2 bases, in that order; junction bases with no gene match: 3. Germline-derived CDR1 and CDR2 are MNHEY and SVGAGI. The DNA for the CDR3 is TGTGCCAGCAGTTCCCTAGCGGGAGTCACAGATACGCAGTATTTT. Amino acids: CASSSLAGVTDTQYF.

The chain combines TRBV30 with TRBJ1-4, with 12 positions matching TRBD1. CDR1 and CDR2 from the germline V gene are GTSNPN and SVGIG (reference sequence). This CDR3 region has 15 residues. Trimming removed 5 bases from V and 7 bases from J; junction bases left unmatched: 8. Written as DNA, the CDR3 is TGTGCCTGGGGGGGGACAGGGGGCGGACGTGAAAAACTGTTTTTT. The encoded protein is CAWGGTGGGREKLFF.

This sequence joins TRBV6-5 and TRBJ1-2; TRBD1 agrees at 8 bases. The V gene end was trimmed by 6 bases and the J gene end by 7 bases; junction bases not matched to a gene: 13. Germline lookup yields CDR1 MNHEY and CDR2 SVGAGI. The length of the CDR3 is 15 residues. The CDR3 sequence is CASRPRTGPSGGYTF. CDR3 DNA sequence: TGTGCCAGCAGACCCCGGACAGGGCCCTCGGGTGGCTACACCTTC.

The CDR3 bases are TGCGCCAGCAGTGAGACGAGGGGACAGGGTGATTCACCCCTCCACTTT. Translated, it gives CASSETRGQGDSPLHF. The J gene is TRBJ1-6, the V gene TRBV10-1; TRBD1 matches 9 bases. The CDR3 is 16 residues long. The ends lost 2 bases at V and 8 bases at J; junction bases unmatched: 7. Germline V gene lookup returns CDR1 WNHNN and CDR2 SYGVQD (reference sequence).

The chain employs TRBV3-1 (or the pseudogene TRBV3-2) and TRBJ2-1; D is possibly TRBD2 (5 bases). The CDR3 extends over 15 amino acids. CDR1 and CDR2 (germline): LGHDT, YNNKEL (reference sequence). With 1 base removed from V and 0 bases from J, the gap between germline ends came to 7 bases. CDR3 sequence reads: CASSQVGSSYNEQFF. CDR3 DNA sequence: TGTGCCAGCAGCCAAGTAGGGAGCTCCTACAATGAGCAGTTCTTC.

Of note for this clone: A junction end diverges from the germline sequence, so it may reflect a read error. V usage is TRBV6-5 and J usage is TRBJ1-2, with 7 bases identical to TRBD1. The CDR3 consists of 15 residues. Germline V gives CDR1 MNHEY, CDR2 SVGAGI. The CDR3 here is CARSSRTGDNYGYTF. Written as DNA, the CDR3 is TGTGCCAGGAGTTCTAGGACAGGAGACAACTATGGCTACACCTTC.

V gene TRBV9 combines with J gene TRBJ2-7; D gene unclear. Germline CDR1 and CDR2: SGDLS and YYNGEE. Trimming removed 0 bases from V and 3 bases from J, with 13 bases in between. The CDR3 runs 15 residues. The CDR3 DNA reads TGTGCCAGCAGCGTAGAAGGTAGAGGTAACTACGAGCAGTACTTC. It codes for CASSVEGRGNYEQYF.